Sequencing of this T cell receptor beta chain was carried out in a study of T cells in Graves' hyperthyroidism and ophthalmopathy. This clonotype was found a few times. There are 10 residues in the CDR3. Germline V lookup: CDR1 SQVTM, CDR2 ANQGSEA. Trimming removed 8 bases at V and 6 bases at J, with 10 bases between. Template material for amplifying TCR beta CDR3 regions consisted of RNA transcripts. First-round RT-PCR of the TCR CDR3 relied on the HTBI primer set. Using its own MiXCR run on the multiplex PCR reads, TCRdb lists one record per CDR3 protein. The sample has around 800,000 distinct CDR3 sequences, 35% to 45% seen once.

The sequence was obtained from a man between 18 and 29 years old with Graves' hyperthyroidism. The gene calls are TRBV29-1 and TRBJ1-1; no reliable D call. The source material was blood. CDR3: CSLGGPEAFF. The CDR3 DNA reads TGCAGCTTAGGAGGTCCTGAAGCTTTCTTT.